Below, 21 T cell receptor beta chains from the same sample are listed, as sequenced in a study of cytomegalovirus exposure and HLA in healthy donors (TCRdb year 2017). Library prep was done by the immunoSEQ multiplex PCR assay. For the multiplex PCR, a mixture combining 60 forward primers for TCR Vbeta segments and 13 reverse primers for TCR Jbeta segments was used. TCRdb re-hosts the immuneACCESS table, in-frame sequences only. Its copies lack some clones; in the studies checked, an unresolved V gene accounts for under half of them, and the cause for the rest is not known. The sample table lists 150,000 to 200,000 clones, approximately 72% of them with a count of one. Clones ranked in the top ten supply 2.5% of the sample. The material sequenced was PBMCs. These receptors were obtained from a female donor in good health and CMV-seronegative.

The chain joins TRBV5-1 to TRBJ2-1, with 7 bases that match TRBD1. Germline V gene data show CDR1 as SGHRS and CDR2 as YFSETQ. The junction had 4 bases not matched to a gene; V was cut back by 0 bases and J by 10 bases. The length of the CDR3 is 13 residues. CDR3 amino acids: CASSLGQGREQFF. The CDR3 region has the DNA TGCGCCAGCAGCTTGGGACAGGGACGAGAGCAGTTCTTC. Variable domain in full (rest from reference TRBV5-1 and TRBJ2-1): KAGVTQTPRYLIKTRGQQVTLSCSPISGHRSVSWYQQTPGQGLQFLFEYFSETQRNKGNFPGRFSGRQFSNSRSEMNVSTLELGDSALYLCASSLGQGREQFFGPGTRLTVL.

This clone was detected only once. The genes are TRBV5-4 and TRBJ2-1, with 9 bases aligning to TRBD2. CDR3 length: 15 residues. Germline V gene lookup returns CDR1 SGHNT and CDR2 YYREEE (reference sequence). With 2 bases clipped from V and 4 bases from J, the junction kept 4 bases outside the gene matches. The CDR3 nucleotides read TGTGCCAGCAGCTTTTTTAGCGGGAGTTACAATGAGCAGTTCTTC. Its translation is CASSFFSGSYNEQFF.

This rearrangement joins TRBV9 to TRBJ2-7; D might be TRBD1 (5 bases). Germline CDR1 SGDLS, CDR2 YYNGEE. The germline V and J ends were trimmed by 0 bases and 3 bases, with 10 bases remaining between them. The CDR3 runs to 14 residues. This CDR3 reads CASSVEAGYYEQYF. The CDR3 nucleotides read TGTGCCAGCAGCGTAGAGGCAGGGTACTACGAGCAGTACTTC.

To note about this clone: Different DNA sequences within this sample yield the same CDR3. The V call is TRBV10-3, the J call TRBJ2-5, with D possibly matching TRBD1 (5 bases). Trimming shortened V by 0 bases and J by 3 bases, and 8 bases separated the two germline ends. Germline V gives CDR1 ENHRY, CDR2 SYGVKD. CDR3 length: 14 residues. The CDR3 sequence: CAISESGAEETQYF. In nucleotides, the CDR3 is TGTGCCATCAGTGAGTCTGGGGCGGAAGAGACCCAGTACTTC.

The CDR3 DNA reads TGTGCCAGCAGTTATGGGACAGGGATCAATGAGCAGTTCTTC. It specifies CASSYGTGINEQFF. The V gene is TRBV6-1, the J gene TRBJ2-1; 9 bases match TRBD1. With 5 bases clipped from V and 6 bases from J, the junction kept 5 bases outside the gene matches. Germline V gives CDR1 MNHNS, CDR2 SASEGT. The CDR3 has 14 amino acids.

The rearrangement joins TRBV11-2 to TRBJ2-7; tentative D call: TRBD2 (5 bases). CDR1 is SGHAT, CDR2 FQNNGV, per germline. The V and J ends lost 3 bases and 2 bases respectively, with 8 bases between them. The CDR3 contains 13 residues. The CDR3 here is CASSFGLTYEQYF. The CDR3 DNA reads TGTGCCAGCAGCTTCGGACTGACCTACGAGCAGTACTTC.

The gene calls are TRBV7-8 and TRBJ2-7; D is uncertain. Germline CDR1 is SGHVS and CDR2 is FQNEAQ. The germline V and J ends were trimmed by 1 base and 0 bases, with 7 bases remaining between them. The CDR3 has 14 residues. The CDR3 DNA reads TGTGCCAGCAGCTTAGAACCGGTCTCCTACGAGCAGTACTTC. This codes for CASSLEPVSYEQYF.

The chain has TRBV4-1 and TRBJ2-1; 11 positions match TRBD2. The CDR3 loop spans 17 amino acids. With V trimmed by 2 bases and J by 2 bases, 5 bases remained unmatched. The germline V gene encodes CDR1 MGHRA and CDR2 YSYEKL. CDR3 coding DNA: TGCGCCAGCAGCCAACTAGCGGGGGGCCGGACCTACAATGAGCAGTTCTTC. Its protein product is CASSQLAGGRTYNEQFF.

The J gene is TRBJ1-1, the V gene TRBV6-5; D is ambiguous. CDR1 is MNHEY, CDR2 SVGAGI, per germline. V was shortened by 5 bases and J by 1 base, with 11 bases between the two germline ends. CDR3 length equals 14 residues. CDR3 region: CASSPRSPNTEAFF. CDR3 sequence (DNA): TGTGCCAGCAGTCCCAGGTCACCGAACACTGAAGCTTTCTTT.

This chain's CDR3 is CASSLLGGRAGDTQYF. The CDR3 DNA sequence: TGTGCCAGCAGCCTCCTAGGCGGGAGGGCCGGAGATACGCAGTATTTT. The V call is TRBV7-9, the J call TRBJ2-3; TRBD2 agrees at 9 bases. The CDR3 sequence is 16 residues long. J gave up 5 bases and V 5 bases, and 11 bases lay outside the gene matches. Germline V gene lookup returns CDR1 SEHNR and CDR2 FQNEAQ (reference sequence). Full variable domain (rest looked up from reference TRBV7-9 and TRBJ2-3): DTGVSQNPRHKITKRGQNVTFRCDPISEHNRLYWYRQTLGQGPEFLTYFQNEAQLEKSRLLSDRFSAERPKGSFSTLEIQRTEQGDSAMYLCASSLLGGRAGDTQYFGPGTRLTVL.

This clone has more than one count but fewer than ten. The chain has TRBV5-1 and TRBJ1-1; D is possibly TRBD1 (5 bases). The CDR3 runs 15 residues. Trimming shortened V by 2 bases and J by 2 bases, and 13 bases separated the two germline ends. The germline V gene has CDR1 SGHRS and CDR2 YFSETQ. The CDR3 DNA follows: TGCGCCAGCAGCTTCTACAACGGGGGAAACACTGAAGCTTTCTTT. This sequence encodes CASSFYNGGNTEAFF. Full variable domain (outside the CDR3, taken from reference TRBV5-1 and TRBJ1-1): KAGVTQTPRYLIKTRGQQVTLSCSPISGHRSVSWYQQTPGQGLQFLFEYFSETQRNKGNFPGRFSGRQFSNSRSEMNVSTLELGDSALYLCASSFYNGGNTEAFFGQGTRLTVV.

In its sample, this clone was seen once. This chain links TRBV28 with TRBJ1-2, with 9 bases that match TRBD1. The V and J ends lost 4 bases and 2 bases, in that order; junction bases with no gene match: 5. The CDR3 consists of 15 residues. The germline CDR1 and CDR2 sequences are MDHEN and SYDVKM. The CDR3 DNA sequence: TGTGCCAGCAGTTCGTCCGGGACAGGGAACTATGGCTACACCTTC. Translating it yields CASSSSGTGNYGYTF.

This chain uses TRBV7-2 with TRBJ2-5, with D possibly matching TRBD2 (6 bases). Per the germline V gene, CDR1 is SGHTA and CDR2 is FQGNSA. V was cut by 4 bases and J by 5 bases, with 14 bases left in between. The CDR3 has 14 residues. The CDR3 DNA reads TGTGCCAGCAGCTGGGGACTCTATGAGGAGACCCAGTACTTC. It is translated as CASSWGLYEETQYF.

V gene TRBV7-9 combines with J gene TRBJ1-2, with a possible D match to TRBD1 (5 bases). The V gene lost 5 bases and the J gene lost 5 bases, with 18 bases spanning the gap. The germline V gene encodes CDR1 SEHNR and CDR2 FQNEAQ (reference sequence). This CDR3 comprises 15 residues. CDR3 amino acids: CASSRGGTYTYGYTF. The DNA for the CDR3 is TGTGCCAGCAGCCGTGGGGGGACCTACACGTATGGCTACACCTTC.

The J gene is TRBJ2-1, the V gene TRBV2; D is perhaps TRBD1 (6 bases). Germline CDR1 is SNHLY and CDR2 is FYNNEI. The CDR3 length is 13 residues. V was pared by 7 bases and J by 4 bases, with 11 bases between. The CDR3 protein is CASIKQGYNEQFF. The CDR3 DNA follows: TGTGCCAGCATCAAACAGGGTTACAATGAGCAGTTCTTC. The whole variable domain, filled in from reference TRBV2 and TRBJ2-1, reads EPEVTQTPSHQVTQMGQEVILRCVPISNHLYFYWYRQILGQKVEFLVSFYNNEISEKSEIFDDQFSVERPDGSNFTLKIRSTKLEDSAMYFCASIKQGYNEQFFGPGTRLTVL.

V usage is TRBV13 and J usage is TRBJ2-7; TRBD2 aligns across 14 bases. CDR1 is PRHDT and CDR2 is FYEKMQ in the germline V gene (reference sequence). The trim removed 6 bases at V and 3 bases at J, leaving 16 bases unmatched. The length of the CDR3 is 19 residues. The CDR3, as DNA: TGTGCCAGCAGTCCGACCGGGACTAGCGGGAGAACGGGTCGCTACGAGCAGTACTTC. It codes for CASSPTGTSGRTGRYEQYF.

The genes are TRBV7-9 and TRBJ2-1, with 8 bases identical to TRBD2. CDR1 and CDR2 (germline): SEHNR, FQNEAQ (reference sequence). The ends lost 4 bases at V and 8 bases at J; junction bases unmatched: 10. The length of the CDR3 is 15 residues. The CDR3 DNA is TGTGCCAGCAGCTCTAAAGCGGGAGAAGGGTATGAGCAGTTCTTC. The encoded protein is CASSSKAGEGYEQFF.

The V call is TRBV11-2, the J call TRBJ1-6; TRBD1 is a possible D gene (5 bases). Trimming took off 2 bases at V and 7 bases at J, with 9 bases between the two ends. Germline V gives CDR1 SGHAT, CDR2 FQNNGV. The CDR3 runs 14 residues. The CDR3 protein is CASSLTNRNSPLHF. Written as DNA, the CDR3 is TGTGCCAGCAGCTTAACGAACAGGAATTCACCCCTCCACTTT.

The genes are TRBV28 and TRBJ1-2, with D possibly being TRBD1 (6 bases). Germline V CDR1 and CDR2: MDHEN, SYDVKM. Trimming took 6 bases from V and 4 from J, leaving 12 bases between them. The CDR3 sequence is 13 residues long. CDR3: CASRGGPGYGYTF. The CDR3 DNA is TGTGCCAGCAGGGGGGGGCCGGGCTATGGCTACACCTTC.

The V call is TRBV4-1, the J call TRBJ2-1; the D gene is possibly TRBD2 (6 bases). This CDR3 is built from 17 residues. Germline-derived CDR1 and CDR2 are MGHRA and YSYEKL. V dropped 0 bases and J dropped 9 bases, with 21 bases sitting between them. The CDR3 is CASSQDDPWASASEQFF. Written as DNA, the CDR3 is TGCGCCAGCAGCCAAGATGATCCTTGGGCTAGCGCGAGTGAGCAGTTCTTC.

The chain carries TRBV5-1 and TRBJ1-4; D is perhaps TRBD1 (5 bases). Per germline, CDR1 SGHRS and CDR2 YFSETQ. This CDR3 comprises 14 residues. Deletions cut 0 bases from V and 7 bases from J, with 10 bases between. The CDR3 coding sequence is TGCGCCAGCAGCTTGGGAGACAGTTCTGAAAAACTGTTTTTT. This gives the protein CASSLGDSSEKLFF.